These T cell receptor beta chains were read from a single sample in a study of cytomegalovirus exposure and HLA in healthy donors. Sequencing used immunoSEQ multiplex PCR; TCRdb keeps in-frame clones, though not all of them. The table shows roughly 110,000 clones, with 82% occurring only once. Sequencing was done on a sample of PBMCs. The receptors derive from a man aged 50-60 years in good health and CMV-seronegative. Each CDR3 is given with its conserved first and last residue. The D gene is left open where the match is weak. Some rows have no size entry. The others give once, few or many, or a class for an expanded clone.

d_gene,v_gene,j_gene,abundance,len,CDR3nt,CDR3aa
-,TRBV5-1,TRBJ2-5,-,14,TGCGCCAGCAGCTCTAGGACAGCTGGGGAGACCCAGTACTTC,CASSSRTAGETQYF
-,TRBV6-5,TRBJ2-3,once,14,TGTGCCAGCAGGACTGGAACCGGAGGAGATACGCAGTATTTT,CASRTGTGGDTQYF
-,TRBV28,TRBJ2-1,-,16,TGTGCCAGCAGTTTGTTGACTTCCACCTCCTACAATGAGCAGTTCTTC,CASSLLTSTSYNEQFF
TRBD2,TRBV7-2,TRBJ2-1,-,15,TGTGCCAGCAGCTTAGGGAGCGGGGGGGGCAATGAGCAGTTCTTC,CASSLGSGGGNEQFF
-,TRBV28,TRBJ1-4,once,14,TGTGCCAGCAGTTTTGGGCAAGTTAATGAAAAACTGTTTTTT,CASSFGQVNEKLFF
TRBD2,TRBV2,TRBJ2-3,-,15,TGTGCCAGCAAACCCGGACTAGCGGGGACAGATACGCAGTATTTT,CASKPGLAGTDTQYF
-,TRBV12-5,TRBJ1-2,once,14,TGTGCTAGTGGTTTGGACCCCGGAAGGGGGGGCTACACCTTC,CASGLDPGRGGYTF
TRBD1,TRBV6-6,TRBJ1-4,-,14,TGTGCCAGCCAGAGGGGGACAGGGAATGAAAAACTGTTTTTT,CASQRGTGNEKLFF
TRBD2,TRBV19,TRBJ2-3,-,15,TGTGCCAGTAGCCCCGAACGGGGGGGCCCCAATACGCAGTATTTT,CASSPERGGPNTQYF
TRBD1,TRBV5-6,TRBJ1-6,-,14,TGTGCCAGCAGCCCAGGTGACAGGGCGTCACCCCTCCACTTT,CASSPGDRASPLHF
-,TRBV27,TRBJ1-4,once,15,TGTGCCAGCAGTTTAACACAGGGTCTTAATGAAAAACTGTTTTTT,CASSLTQGLNEKLFF
-,TRBV19,TRBJ1-6,once,13,TGTGCCAGTTCCAGGGGCGCGGATTCACCCCTCCACTTT,CASSRGADSPLHF
-,TRBV11-2,TRBJ2-5,-,12,TGTGCCAGCAGCTTAGAGCGAGAGACCCAGTACTTC,CASSLERETQYF
-,TRBV19,TRBJ2-1,once,14,TGTGCCAGTTCCACTTTGAGCTCCTACAATGAGCAGTTCTTC,CASSTLSSYNEQFF
-,TRBV4-1,TRBJ2-5,-,14,TGCGCCAGCAGCCAAAGCCCGAGGAGAGAGACCCAGTACTTC,CASSQSPRRETQYF
-,TRBV6-1,TRBJ2-1,-,15,TGTGCCAGCAGTGGGGGCACAAGGACAGAGGATGAGCAGTTCTTC,CASSGGTRTEDEQFF
-,TRBV2,TRBJ2-3,-,18,TGTGCCAGCACCCCCTTCGGAGGGGGGAGGGTTGGAACAGATACGCAGTATTTT,CASTPFGGGRVGTDTQYF
-,TRBV4-1,TRBJ1-2,-,17,TGCGCCAGCAGCCAACCGTTGAAAGGGGGTAAAAACTATGGCTACACCTTC,CASSQPLKGGKNYGYTF
TRBD1,TRBV18,TRBJ1-2,-,15,TGTGCCAGCTCACCAATGGGACAGGGGGCGACTGGCTACACCTTC,CASSPMGQGATGYTF
TRBD1,TRBV6-1,TRBJ1-3,-,13,TGTGCCAGCAGCGACAGGGCTGGAAACACCATATATTTT,CASSDRAGNTIYF
TRBD1,TRBV4-3,TRBJ2-1,-,14,TGCGCCAGCAGCCAAGGGAGACAGGGGAATGAGCAGTTCTTC,CASSQGRQGNEQFF
TRBD1,TRBV6-5,TRBJ1-1,-,15,TGTGCCAGCAGGACGGGACAGGGGGCGGGCACTGAAGCTTTCTTT,CASRTGQGAGTEAFF
-,TRBV5-4,TRBJ2-3,-,14,TGTGCCAGCAGCTTGGGGCTAGGGGGAGATACGCAGTATTTT,CASSLGLGGDTQYF
-,TRBV30,TRBJ1-5,few,13,TGTGCCTGGAGGGGAGGCACAAATCAGCCCCAGCATTTT,CAWRGGTNQPQHF
-,TRBV7-2,TRBJ2-2,-,15,TGTGCCAGCAGCTTAAACGGGGGGAACACCGGGGAGCTGTTTTTT,CASSLNGGNTGELFF
TRBD1,TRBV18,TRBJ1-1,few,14,TGTGCCAGCTCGGAACAGGGGATGAACACTGAAGCTTTCTTT,CASSEQGMNTEAFF
-,TRBV28,TRBJ1-2,-,14,TGTGCCAGCAGGACCCGGCAGGGGATCGATGGCTACACCTTC,CASRTRQGIDGYTF
-,TRBV10-1,TRBJ2-5,few,12,TGCGCCAGGGAGCAATTCGAGGAGACCCAGTACTTC,CAREQFEETQYF